This entry is about one T cell receptor (beta chain). As yet, its antigen is unknown. The method was immunoSEQ multiplex PCR; TCRdb's version includes in-frame clones alone and lacks a portion of them. The sample yields roughly 82,000 clones, 70% to 90% seen once. Per germline, CDR1 SGHTA and CDR2 FQGNSA. The V end lost 0 bases, the J end lost 1 base, and 7 bases lay between the germline ends. The CDR3 covers 15 residues. This sample's time point: blood 4 weeks post-SBRT, at nephrectomy. The treatment is: 15 Gy SBRT to primary tumor, nephrectomy 4 weeks later. This sample is drawn from a study of radiation and T cells in renal cell carcinoma. General study points: No pretreatment tumor biopsies were available for baseline clonotypes.

This clonotype was sampled from a woman in her seventies with renal cell carcinoma. The material sequenced was blood, taken from a patient whose treatment included radiotherapy and nephrectomy. The chain carries TRBV7-2 and TRBJ1-3; D call uncertain. CDR3 region: CASSLAVASGNTIYF. The DNA of the CDR3 is TGTGCCAGCAGCTTAGCTGTGGCTTCTGGAAACACCATATATTTT.